The 32 T cell receptor beta chains below come from one sample, sequenced in a study of CD8+CD57+ T cells in acquired aplastic anemia listed by TCRdb under 2018. Sequencer: Illumina HiSeq 2000. Profiling of TCR beta VDJ combinations and CDR3 sequences used genomic DNA as the template. TCRdb reprocessing: public reads trimmed at Q25 with fastp, clones called with MiXCR, in-frame beta chains kept. Rows with a matching CDR3 protein are joined into one entry that keeps the most common DNA and genes. In this sample the table shows 150,000 to 200,000 distinct CDR3 sequences, less than 50% of which occur a single time. Of the sample, about 2% is held by the ten largest clones. Patients chosen for sequencing had shown expansion of CD8+CD57+ cells by flow cytometry. Material for sequencing was sorted CD4+, CD8+, or CD8+CD57+ T cells (not recorded which) from PBMCs. The receptors stem from a human donor with aplastic anemia.

This clonotype was observed at least ten times. The V gene is TRBV10-3, the J gene TRBJ2-3; D remains unclear. The ends were cut back, 5 bases at V and 0 bases at J, with 9 bases in the middle. The germline V gene encodes CDR1 ENHRY and CDR2 SYGVKD. The CDR3 runs 14 residues. The CDR3 sequence: CAISLSTSTDTQYF. The CDR3 nucleotides read TGTGCCATCAGTCTCTCGACTAGCACAGATACGCAGTATTTT.

This clonotype occurred many times. The genes are TRBV5-1 and TRBJ2-1; 10 bases are a match to TRBD2. Unmatched junction bases numbered 6, after V lost 5 bases and J lost 7 bases. The germline CDR1 and CDR2 sequences are SGHRS and YFSETQ. CDR3 length: 14 residues. For the CDR3, the DNA is TGCGCCAGCAGTAGAGGACTAGCGGAAAATGAGCAGTTCTTC. Protein sequence: CASSRGLAENEQFF.

This clonotype appeared many times. This chain joins TRBV19 and TRBJ2-3; 7 positions agree with TRBD2. Unmatched junction bases numbered 3, after V lost 1 base and J lost 2 bases. CDR3 length: 15 residues. Germline CDR1 reads LNHDA; CDR2 reads SQIVND (reference sequence). The CDR3 is CASSIASGTTDTQYF. The CDR3 nucleotides are TGTGCCAGTAGTATAGCTAGCGGAACCACAGATACGCAGTATTTT.

This chain uses TRBV9 with TRBJ1-2, with D uncertain. Per germline, CDR1 SGDLS and CDR2 YYNGEE. The CDR3 runs to 14 residues. V dropped 0 bases and J dropped 2 bases, with 8 bases sitting between them. CDR3 loop: CASSVGGLNYGYTF. CDR3 nucleotides: TGTGCCAGCAGCGTAGGAGGGCTGAACTATGGCTACACCTTC.

There are a few counts of this clonotype. The chain recombines TRBV2 with TRBJ1-2; the D gene is possibly TRBD1 (6 bases). This CDR3 has 14 residues. V gave up 3 bases and J gave up 4 bases, with 12 bases separating them. The germline gives CDR1 SNHLY, CDR2 FYNNEI. The CDR3 is CASSEDSVVYGYTF. DNA for the CDR3: TGTGCCAGCAGTGAGGACAGCGTAGTCTATGGCTACACCTTC.

The chain employs TRBV7-9 and TRBJ1-2; D call uncertain. The germline CDR1 and CDR2 sequences are SEHNR and FQNEAQ (reference sequence). There are 13 residues in the CDR3. V was cut by 11 bases and J by 2 bases, with 15 bases left in between. The CDR3 DNA is TGTGCCGGCCGGGAAGAGCTGAACTATGGCTACACCTTC. As protein: CAGREELNYGYTF.

This clonotype occurred many times. The chain joins TRBV7-9 to TRBJ1-1; 8 positions agree with TRBD1. The CDR3 loop spans 16 amino acids. Germline CDR1 is SEHNR and CDR2 is FQNEAQ (reference sequence). With V trimmed by 1 base and J by 3 bases, 7 bases remained unmatched. The CDR3 loop is CASSLEGQDAYTEAFF. CDR3 sequence (DNA): TGTGCCAGCAGCTTAGAGGGACAGGATGCTTACACTGAAGCTTTCTTT.

This chain connects TRBV7-2 to TRBJ1-6; no clear D. V lost 1 base, J lost 9 bases, and 7 bases lay in between. This CDR3 spans 13 amino acids. Germline assignment: CDR1 SGHTA and CDR2 FQGNSA. The CDR3 spells CASSLVWGSPLHF. CDR3 nucleotides: TGTGCCAGCAGCTTAGTTTGGGGTTCACCCCTCCACTTT.

The chain joins TRBV7-2 to TRBJ2-1, with 8 bases lining up with TRBD1. Germline V lookup: CDR1 SGHTA, CDR2 FQGNSA. The CDR3 loop spans 14 amino acids. The ends lost 5 bases at V and 7 bases at J; junction bases unmatched: 7. This chain's CDR3 is CASSTRQGYNEQFF. The CDR3 DNA reads TGTGCCAGCAGCACTCGACAGGGGTATAATGAGCAGTTCTTC.

The V and J genes are TRBV20-1 and TRBJ1-2, with 7 bases aligning to TRBD1. Germline V gives CDR1 DFQATT, CDR2 SNEGSKA (reference sequence). The CDR3 is made up of 13 amino acids. Trimming took 3 bases from V and 4 from J; bases not matched to a gene: 5. CDR3 bases: TGCAGTGCTAGTGATGCAGGGGGCTATGGCTACACCTTC. This sequence encodes CSASDAGGYGYTF.

This clonotype was seen many times. The DNA of the CDR3 is TGCGCCAGCAGTGTCGGGGGCTCTACCCCCTACGAGCAGTACTTC. Translated, it gives CASSVGGSTPYEQYF. The chain links TRBV10-1 to TRBJ2-7; the D call may be TRBD1 or TRBD2 (6 bases each). Per the germline V gene, CDR1 is WNHNN and CDR2 is SYGVQD (reference sequence). V lost 4 bases to trimming and J lost 2 bases, with 15 bases between them. This CDR3 is built from 15 residues.

In its sample, this clonotype was seen many times. The genes are TRBV7-2 and TRBJ2-2; TRBD1 might be the D (6 bases). The V end was cut by 0 bases, the J end by 5 bases, with 13 bases between. The germline V gene has CDR1 SGHTA and CDR2 FQGNSA. The CDR3 length is 16 residues. CDR3 sequence (DNA): TGTGCCAGCAGCTTAGCAAGTCAAAGGGGGACCGGGGAGCTGTTTTTT. The encoded protein is CASSLASQRGTGELFF. The full variable domain, in which reference TRBV7-2 and TRBJ2-2 provide the parts outside the CDR3, is GAGVSQSPSNKVTEKGKDVELRCDPISGHTALYWYRQSLGQGLEFLIYFQGNSAPDKSGLPSDRFSAERTGGSVSTLTIQRTQQEDSAVYLCASSLASQRGTGELFFGEGSRLTVL.

V usage is TRBV24-1 and J usage is TRBJ2-6; the D call may be TRBD1 or TRBD2 (5 bases each). The CDR3 contains 17 residues. Between the trimmed V and J ends, which lost 4 bases and 4 bases, there was a span of 16 bases. Germline CDR1 is KGHDR and CDR2 is SFDVKD. The CDR3 DNA follows: TGTGCCACCAGTGACCCAGCGTTCGGGGCAGGGGCCAACGTCCTGACTTTC. Amino acid sequence: CATSDPAFGAGANVLTF.

This clonotype was seen a few times. This may be a read error, as it is one base from a much larger clone. J is TRBJ1-5 and V is TRBV6-1; D is perhaps TRBD1 (5 bases). The CDR3 has 13 residues. The germline V gene has CDR1 MNHNS and CDR2 SASEGT. Here the CDR3 DNA reads TGTGCCAGCGTCTCGCAGGGCCATCAGCCCCCGCATTTT. Residues: CASVSQGHQPPHF.

The chain couples TRBV27 to TRBJ1-5; D gene uncertain. The CDR3 runs to 13 residues. CDR1 MNHEY and CDR2 SMNVEV come from the germline V gene (reference sequence). Deletions cut 6 bases from V and 7 bases from J, with 13 bases between. The chain's CDR3 is CASSLEREQPQHF. CDR3 nucleotides: TGTGCCAGCAGCCTCGAAAGGGAGCAGCCCCAGCATTTT.

A note on this clonotype: A much bigger clone sits one base away, suggesting this may be a read error. This chain joins TRBV3-1 and TRBJ2-5, with D possibly TRBD2 on 5 matching bases. The V gene's germline CDR1 is LGHDT and CDR2 YNNKEL (reference sequence). The CDR3 runs 14 residues. This CDR3 reads CASSLAPIQETQHF. As DNA, the CDR3 is TGTGCCAGCAGCCTAGCGCCGATCCAAGAGACCCAGCACTTC.

Many counts were recorded for this clonotype. This chain uses TRBV5-8 with TRBJ1-5; D gene unclear. The CDR3 loop spans 13 amino acids. CDR1 and CDR2 from the germline V gene are SGHTS and YDEGEE. V was clipped by 0 bases and J by 5 bases, with 6 bases between them. The CDR3 DNA sequence: TGTGCCAGCAGCTTGGACGAGTATCAGCCCCAGCATTTT. It encodes CASSLDEYQPQHF.

This clonotype was counted many times. The genes are TRBV7-2 and TRBJ1-1, with D unresolved. The V gene lost 8 bases and the J gene lost 9 bases, with 19 bases spanning the gap. This CDR3 has 13 amino acids. Germline lookup yields CDR1 SGHTA and CDR2 FQGNSA. The CDR3 bases are TGTGCCAGCTACGAACTCGGCATGAGCCAAGCTTTCTTT. Translated: CASYELGMSQAFF.

This clonotype was found once. The rearrangement links TRBV20-1 to TRBJ2-7; D might be TRBD2 (5 bases). This CDR3 contains 13 residues. With 5 bases removed from V and 2 bases from J, the gap between germline ends came to 13 bases. Germline CDR1 is DFQATT and CDR2 is SNEGSKA (reference sequence). As DNA, the CDR3 is TGCAGTGCTGAGGGATTTCGCACCTACGAGCAGTACTTC. It encodes CSAEGFRTYEQYF.

This clonotype occurred many times. The V gene is TRBV12-3 or TRBV12-4, the J gene TRBJ1-2, with D perhaps TRBD1 (5 bases). Between the trimmed V and J ends, which lost 1 base and 4 bases, there was a span of 16 bases. This CDR3 spans 16 amino acids. DNA of the CDR3: TGTGCCAGCAGTTTAGGGGCAGGGAGGGATTTCTATGGCTACACCTTC. The encoded protein is CASSLGAGRDFYGYTF.

This clonotype was detected only once. One end of the junction does not line up with germline, which may come from a read error. This chain uses TRBV24-1 with TRBJ1-5; D call uncertain. Germline assignment: CDR1 KGHDR and CDR2 SFDVKD. The CDR3 has 14 amino acids. CDR3 coding DNA: TGTGCTACCAGCAGCAACAGCAACAATCAGCCCCAGCATTTT. Translated, it gives CATSSNSNNQPQHF.

In its sample, this clonotype was seen many times. In DNA form, the CDR3 reads TGTGCCAGCAGCTTAGAGACTAGCGGCGGGCACTATTTT. Amino acid sequence: CASSLETSGGHYF. V is TRBV11-2 and J is TRBJ2-3, with 9 bases aligning to TRBD2. This CDR3 contains 13 residues. Germline-derived CDR1 and CDR2 are SGHAT and FQNNGV. V was pared by 0 bases and J by 15 bases, with 7 bases of the junction left unmatched.

V gene TRBV7-9 combines with J gene TRBJ1-5; TRBD1 is a possible D gene (5 bases). This CDR3 has 15 amino acids. V gave up 2 bases and J gave up 7 bases, with 15 bases separating them. CDR1 and CDR2 from the germline V gene are SEHNR and FQNEAQ (reference sequence). CDR3 bases: TGTGCCAGCAGCTTACACGGGGGAGTGGAGCAGCCCCAGCATTTT. Protein sequence: CASSLHGGVEQPQHF. The full variable domain, in which reference TRBV7-9 and TRBJ1-5 provide the parts outside the CDR3, is DTGVSQNPRHKITKRGQNVTFRCDPISEHNRLYWYRQTLGQGPEFLTYFQNEAQLEKSRLLSDRFSAERPKGSFSTLEIQRTEQGDSAMYLCASSLHGGVEQPQHFGDGTRLSIL.

This clonotype was seen ten or more times. This sequence joins TRBV27 and TRBJ1-1, with TRBD1 matching over 10 bases. The V gene's germline CDR1 is MNHEY and CDR2 SMNVEV (reference sequence). Germline trimming cut 6 bases from V and 10 bases from J; bases unmatched to any gene: 8. The CDR3 is made up of 13 amino acids. CDR3: CASRPTGGAVAFF. DNA of the CDR3: TGTGCCAGCAGGCCGACAGGGGGCGCAGTAGCTTTCTTT.

The chain links TRBV25-1 to TRBJ1-2; D perhaps matches TRBD1 (5 bases). The CDR3 runs to 14 residues. V was trimmed by 8 bases and J by 2 bases, leaving 15 bases between them. Germline loops: CDR1 MGHDK, CDR2 SYGVNS. CDR3: CASGAGTVNYGYTF. Written as DNA, the CDR3 is TGTGCCAGCGGCGCCGGGACCGTCAACTATGGCTACACCTTC.

The rearrangement links TRBV11-1 to TRBJ1-3, with TRBD1 identical over 8 bases. The CDR3 has 19 residues. Germline V lookup: CDR1 SGHAT, CDR2 FQDESV (reference sequence). V shed 5 bases and J 4 bases; nucleotides not matched to a gene: 19. The CDR3 coding sequence is TGTGCCAGCAGCGGTAAGGGACAGGCCCACCTCTTGTCGGGAAACACCATATATTTT. This sequence encodes CASSGKGQAHLLSGNTIYF.

The J gene is TRBJ2-7, the V gene TRBV7-3; 7 bases are a match to TRBD2. There are 14 residues in the CDR3. Trimming took 4 bases from V and 4 from J; bases not matched to a gene: 7. Germline V gene sequence: CDR1 SGHTA, CDR2 FQGTGA. CDR3: CASSSIAGNYEQYF. DNA for the CDR3: TGTGCCAGCAGCTCCATAGCGGGCAATTACGAGCAGTACTTC. The full variable domain, completed using reference TRBV7-3 and TRBJ2-7, is GAGVSQTPSNKVTEKGKYVELRCDPISGHTALYWYRQSLGQGPEFLIYFQGTGAADDSGLPNDRFFAVRPEGSVSTLKIQRTERGDSAVYLCASSSIAGNYEQYFGPGTRLTVT.

This clonotype came up a few times. The chain joins TRBV20-1 to TRBJ1-1; D is uncertain. The V end was cut by 3 bases, the J end by 4 bases, with 9 bases between. CDR3 length: 12 amino acids. From germline, CDR1 is DFQATT and CDR2 SNEGSKA (reference sequence). The CDR3 nucleotides are TGCAGTGCTAGTCCCCTAAGCACTGAAGCTTTCTTT. Translated: CSASPLSTEAFF.

This clonotype has ten or more counts. No conserved phenylalanine or tryptophan is present at the end of the CDR3, so a read error is the likely explanation. No DNA is shown, since the ends of the CDR3 on it are uncertain; the CDR3 is the one TCRdb lists. The chain is built from TRBV7-9 and TRBJ1-1; the tabulated D call, TRBD1, remains unverified against the DNA. Germline-derived CDR1 and CDR2 are SEHNR and FQNEAQ (reference sequence). Termini included, the CDR3 measures 12 amino acids. The CDR3 here is CASSLGTGGWTI.

V usage is TRBV12-3 or TRBV12-4 and J usage is TRBJ1-3; D ambiguous. The CDR3 totals 14 residues. The V gene lost 5 bases and the J gene lost 0 bases, with 8 bases spanning the gap. The CDR3 spells CASSEWGSGNTIYF. CDR3 nucleotides: TGTGCCAGCAGTGAATGGGGCTCTGGAAACACCATATATTTT.

This clonotype was seen ten or more times. The chain recombines TRBV6-1 with TRBJ1-2; no reliable D call. This CDR3 spans 15 amino acids. V was pared by 6 bases and J by 3 bases, with 17 bases between. Per germline, CDR1 MNHNS and CDR2 SASEGT. For the CDR3, the DNA is TGTGCCAGCAGCCGTCGTAGGACGGAAGACTATGGCTACACCTTC. This encodes CASSRRRTEDYGYTF.

A few counts support this clonotype. This sequence joins TRBV7-9 and TRBJ1-2; D is unresolved. There are 11 residues in the CDR3. V was clipped by 4 bases and J by 14 bases, with 14 bases between them. Germline lookup yields CDR1 SEHNR and CDR2 FQNEAQ (reference sequence). The CDR3 is CASSSSTDCTF. CDR3 coding DNA: TGTGCCAGCAGCTCCTCCACTGACTGTACCTTC.